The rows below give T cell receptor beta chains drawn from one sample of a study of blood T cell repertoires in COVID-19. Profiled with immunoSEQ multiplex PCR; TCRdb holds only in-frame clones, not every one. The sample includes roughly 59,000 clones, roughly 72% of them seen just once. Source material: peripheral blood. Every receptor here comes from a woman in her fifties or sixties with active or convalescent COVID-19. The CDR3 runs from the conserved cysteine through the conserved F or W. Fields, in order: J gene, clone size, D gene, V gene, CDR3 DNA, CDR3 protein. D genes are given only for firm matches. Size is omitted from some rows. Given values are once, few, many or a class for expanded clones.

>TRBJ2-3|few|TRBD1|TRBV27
TGTGCCAGCACCCTCAAAGCCGGGACAGGTGGAAATACGCAGTATTTT
CASTLKAGTGGNTQYF
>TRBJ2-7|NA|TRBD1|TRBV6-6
TGTGCCAGCGGAACAGGGGGTTCCTACGAGCAGTACTTC
CASGTGGSYEQYF
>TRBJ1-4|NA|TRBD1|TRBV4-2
TGTGCCAGCAGCCCTGGACAGGGGGGCACTAATGAAAAACTGTTTTTT
CASSPGQGGTNEKLFF
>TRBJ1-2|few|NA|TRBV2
TGTGCCAGCAGTGATAGAGAAAGGGGGATGTGGAGAGGCTACACCTTC
CASSDRERGMWRGYTF
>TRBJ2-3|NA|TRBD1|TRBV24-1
TGTGCCACCAGTGACAGGGGGCTTGGCACAGATACGCAGTATTTT
CATSDRGLGTDTQYF
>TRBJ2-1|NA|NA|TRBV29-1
TGCAGCGTTGACTCGGGGAGTTCCTACAATGAGCAGTTCTTC
CSVDSGSSYNEQFF
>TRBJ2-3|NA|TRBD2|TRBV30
TGTGCCTGGAGTGTTCTAGCGGGAAACACAGATACGCAGTATTTT
CAWSVLAGNTDTQYF
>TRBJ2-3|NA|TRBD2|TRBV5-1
TGCGCCAGCAGCCAGGGACTAGGGGGTAGGGATACGCAGTATTTT
CASSQGLGGRDTQYF
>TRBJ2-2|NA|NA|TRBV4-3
TGCGCCAGCAGGGAGACAGTCACCGGGGAGCTGTTTTTT
CASRETVTGELFF
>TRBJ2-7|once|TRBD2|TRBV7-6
TGTGCCAGCAGCTTAGGCACTAGCGGGACCTACGAGCAGTACTTC
CASSLGTSGTYEQYF
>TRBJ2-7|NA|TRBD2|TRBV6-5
TGTGCCAGCAGGGGACTAGCGGGATTCTACGAGCAGTACTTC
CASRGLAGFYEQYF
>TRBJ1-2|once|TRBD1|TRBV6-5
TGTGCCAGTGCGGGACAGGGGGCTTTTGGCTACACCTTC
CASAGQGAFGYTF
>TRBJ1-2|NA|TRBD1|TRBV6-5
TGTGCCAGCAGAAGCCCGCAGGGGGCAGGCTACACCTTC
CASRSPQGAGYTF
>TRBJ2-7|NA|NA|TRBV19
TGTGCCAGCGCACCCCAGCGGGACACCTACGAGCAGTACTTC
CASAPQRDTYEQYF
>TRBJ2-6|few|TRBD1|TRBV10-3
TGTGCCATCAGTGAGTCGACAGGGGTGAGCTCTGGGGCCAACGTCCTGACTTTC
CAISESTGVSSGANVLTF
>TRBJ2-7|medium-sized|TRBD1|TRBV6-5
TGTGCCAGCAGTCGAAAGGGGGCTTCCTACGAGCAGTACTTC
CASSRKGASYEQYF
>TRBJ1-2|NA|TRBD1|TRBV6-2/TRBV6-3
TGTGCCAGCAGTTACCGACAGGGGGGCGGCTACACCTTC
CASSYRQGGGYTF
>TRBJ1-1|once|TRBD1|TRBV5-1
TGCGCCAGCAGCGTCGACAGGGCGACGAACACTGAAGCTTTCTTT
CASSVDRATNTEAFF
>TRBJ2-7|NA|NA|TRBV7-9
TGTGCCAGCAGCTGGCTCGACAACGAGCAGTACTTC
CASSWLDNEQYF
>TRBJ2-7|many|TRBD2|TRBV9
TGTGCCAGCAGCGTCGGTCATACTAGCGGGGCTACCTTCACCTACGAGCAGTACTTC
CASSVGHTSGATFTYEQYF
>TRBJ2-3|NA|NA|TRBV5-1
TGCGCCAGCAGCTTGACTACCGGCACAGATACGCAGTATTTT
CASSLTTGTDTQYF
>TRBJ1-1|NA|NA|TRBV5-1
TGCGCCAGCAGCTTCCAGGACGGGGCTGAAGCTTTCTTT
CASSFQDGAEAFF
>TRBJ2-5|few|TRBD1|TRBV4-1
TGCGCCAGCAGCCAGGGCGACAGGGCAGAGACCCAGTACTTC
CASSQGDRAETQYF
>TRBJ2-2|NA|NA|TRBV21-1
TGTGCCAGCAGCAGGGTTAAGGCTAGCGGGGGAACCGGGGAGCTGTTTTTT
CASSRVKASGGTGELFF
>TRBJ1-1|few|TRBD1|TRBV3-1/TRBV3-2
TGTGCCAGCAGCCCCTCGACAGGGGGAGCTTTCTTT
CASSPSTGGAFF
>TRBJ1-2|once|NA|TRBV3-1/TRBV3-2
TGTGCCAGCAGCGGGCAAACAGAGGGCTATGGCTACACCTTC
CASSGQTEGYGYTF
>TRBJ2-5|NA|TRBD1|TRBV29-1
TGCAGCGTTCTCCGGGACAGAGAGACCCAGTACTTC
CSVLRDRETQYF
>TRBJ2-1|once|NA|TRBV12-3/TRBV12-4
TGTGCCAGCAGGGCCTCTAGAGAGCAGTTCTTC
CASRASREQFF